These 24 T cell receptor beta chains share one sample of origin, sequenced in a study of cytomegalovirus exposure and HLA in healthy donors. 60 Vbeta and 13 Jbeta primers were used in PCR. Measured with immunoSEQ multiplex PCR; TCRdb has only the in-frame clones, and not every one. The table has about 160,000 clones, about 75% seen once; the top ten hold less than 3%. The sample comprised PBMCs. Receptor source: a female donor in good health and CMV-seronegative.

A note on this clone: Other DNA sequences in the sample encode the same CDR3. V gene TRBV2 combines with J gene TRBJ2-7, with D perhaps matching TRBD2 (5 bases). The CDR3 length is 11 residues. The germline V and J ends were trimmed by 6 bases and 5 bases, with 8 bases remaining between them. Germline V CDR1 and CDR2: SNHLY, FYNNEI. In DNA, the CDR3 is TGTGCCAGCAGCGGACTTAACGAGCAGTACTTC. It yields the protein CASSGLNEQYF.

The chain joins TRBV4-3 to TRBJ1-3; no clear D gene. Germline loops: CDR1 LGHNA, CDR2 YSLEER. The CDR3 contains 13 residues. V dropped 3 bases and J dropped 4 bases, with 7 bases sitting between them. CDR3 DNA: TGCGCCAGCAGCCAGTTGTCGGGAAACACCATATATTTT. Encoded protein: CASSQLSGNTIYF.

The chain uses TRBV19 and TRBJ1-5, with D unresolved. Trimming took 5 bases from V and 5 from J, leaving 10 bases between them. This CDR3 contains 13 residues. The germline CDR1 and CDR2 sequences are LNHDA and SQIVND (reference sequence). Written as DNA, the CDR3 is TGTGCCAGTAGTTGGCAGGAAGATCAGCCCCAGCATTTT. The encoded protein is CASSWQEDQPQHF. Full variable domain (outside the CDR3, taken from reference TRBV19 and TRBJ1-5): DGGITQSPKYLFRKEGQNVTLSCEQNLNHDAMYWYRQDPGQGLRLIYYSQIVNDFQKGDIAEGYSVSREKKESFPLTVTSAQKNPTAFYLCASSWQEDQPQHFGDGTRLSIL.

The chain recombines TRBV7-2 with TRBJ2-2; a possible D gene is TRBD2 (6 bases). The germline gives CDR1 SGHTA, CDR2 FQGNSA. Trimming shortened V by 2 bases and J by 2 bases, and 12 bases separated the two germline ends. The CDR3 is 16 residues long. The CDR3 sequence: CASSLSGRLNTGELFF. The CDR3 region has the DNA TGTGCCAGCAGCTTAAGCGGGCGGTTAAACACCGGGGAGCTGTTTTTT.

V gene TRBV7-9 combines with J gene TRBJ2-3, with D perhaps TRBD2 (6 bases). Germline CDR1 and CDR2: SEHNR and FQNEAQ (reference sequence). V was pared by 5 bases and J by 1 base, with 16 bases between. The CDR3 loop spans 16 amino acids. Written as DNA, the CDR3 is TGTGCCAGCAGCCCTCGGCAGTCGGGGGGCACAGATACGCAGTATTTT. This gives the protein CASSPRQSGGTDTQYF.

This clone occurred a few times. This chain uses TRBV9 with TRBJ1-1; 11 positions match TRBD1. Germline CDR1 reads SGDLS; CDR2 reads YYNGEE. The CDR3 contains 13 residues. Trimming removed 4 bases from V and 7 bases from J; junction bases left unmatched: 3. The CDR3: CASSPGTGGEAFF. For the CDR3, the DNA is TGTGCCAGCAGCCCTGGGACAGGGGGTGAAGCTTTCTTT.

The chain employs TRBV29-1 and TRBJ1-1, with a possible D match to TRBD1 (5 bases). The CDR3 runs to 14 residues. From germline, CDR1 is SQVTM and CDR2 ANQGSEA. V lost 7 bases and J lost 1, with 16 bases in between. The CDR3 coding sequence is TGCAGCGCGACCCAGACAGCTACGAACACTGAAGCTTTCTTT. Its translation is CSATQTATNTEAFF.

V gene TRBV6-4 combines with J gene TRBJ2-3; D not resolved. The CDR3 is 10 amino acids. Trimming cost V 2 bases and J 14 bases, with 8 bases left between them. CDR1 is MRHNA and CDR2 is SNTAGT in the germline V gene. The CDR3 protein is CASSDGPRYF. CDR3 bases: TGTGCCAGCAGTGACGGCCCCCGGTATTTT.

This clone was picked up a small number of times. The chain is built from TRBV2 and TRBJ2-2; TRBD1 aligns across 7 bases. CDR1 SNHLY and CDR2 FYNNEI come from the germline V gene. V shed 6 bases and J 4 bases; nucleotides not matched to a gene: 8. The CDR3 extends over 15 amino acids. The CDR3 here is CASSRGQRGTGELFF. In nucleotides, the CDR3 is TGTGCCAGCAGCAGGGGACAGCGCGGCACCGGGGAGCTGTTTTTT.

The rearrangement joins TRBV30 to TRBJ2-6; D might be TRBD2 (6 bases). V was trimmed by 2 bases and J by 0 bases, leaving 11 bases between them. This CDR3 region has 16 residues. Germline CDR1 and CDR2: GTSNPN and SVGIG (reference sequence). CDR3 in DNA: TGTGCCTGGAGTAGAGGGACTTCCTCTGGGGCCAACGTCCTGACTTTC. Its translation is CAWSRGTSSGANVLTF. Full variable domain (outside the CDR3, taken from reference TRBV30 and TRBJ2-6): SQTIHQWPATLVQPVGSPLSLECTVEGTSNPNLYWYRQAAGRGLQLLFYSVGIGQISSEVPQNLSASRPQDRQFILSSKKLLLSDSGFYLCAWSRGTSSGANVLTFGAGSRLTVL.

The rearrangement uses TRBV6-1 and TRBJ1-6, with 7 bases aligning to TRBD1. This CDR3 contains 15 residues. Germline values: CDR1 MNHNS, CDR2 SASEGT. V trimming: 0 bases; J trimming: 10 bases; junction bases outside the gene matches: 6. CDR3 residues: CASSEAGGGLSPLHF. The CDR3 region has the DNA TGTGCCAGCAGTGAAGCAGGGGGCGGGTTATCACCCCTCCACTTT.

The chain has TRBV6-6 and TRBJ1-2; D is unresolved. Germline CDR1 reads MNHNY; CDR2 reads SVGAGI (reference sequence). V was pared by 8 bases and J by 4 bases, with 11 bases between. The CDR3 extends over 12 amino acids. CDR3 residues: CASLEGLYGYTF. DNA for the CDR3: TGTGCCAGCTTAGAGGGTCTCTATGGCTACACCTTC.

The rearrangement links TRBV30 to TRBJ2-2; perhaps TRBD2 as D (7 bases). V was shortened by 4 bases and J by 5 bases, with 20 bases between the two germline ends. Germline CDR1 is GTSNPN and CDR2 is SVGIG (reference sequence). This CDR3 is 16 amino acids long. CDR3 sequence: CAWTGGGLAETGELFF. The DNA of the CDR3 is TGTGCCTGGACTGGGGGGGGCCTAGCGGAAACCGGGGAGCTGTTTTTT.

V usage is TRBV27 and J usage is TRBJ1-1, with TRBD1 matching over 9 bases. The CDR3 has 16 amino acids. The V gene end was trimmed by 6 bases and the J gene end by 5 bases; junction bases not matched to a gene: 13. The germline V gene has CDR1 MNHEY and CDR2 SMNVEV (reference sequence). As DNA, the CDR3 is TGTGCCAGCAGCCGTGGGGCCCACAGGGGGCGGACTGAAGCTTTCTTT. It is translated as CASSRGAHRGRTEAFF.

The rearrangement uses TRBV6-1 and TRBJ1-5; 7 positions match TRBD1. CDR1 is MNHNS, CDR2 SASEGT, per germline. The CDR3 length is 15 residues. The trim removed 5 bases at V and 6 bases at J, leaving 10 bases unmatched. The CDR3 loop is CASSIGDSLVQPQHF. CDR3 DNA sequence: TGTGCCAGCAGTATAGGGGACAGCCTGGTTCAGCCCCAGCATTTT.

The chain links TRBV14 to TRBJ1-1, with D possibly TRBD1 on 6 matching bases. The CDR3 extends over 13 amino acids. V was shortened by 4 bases and J by 7 bases, with 13 bases between the two germline ends. Germline V gene data show CDR1 as SGHDN and CDR2 as FVKESK. CDR3 in amino acids: CASSPQTDSEAFF. DNA of the CDR3: TGTGCCAGCAGCCCTCAAACGGACAGTGAAGCTTTCTTT.

V gene TRBV7-2 combines with J gene TRBJ1-1; 7 positions agree with TRBD1. V lost 4 bases, J lost 0 bases, and 5 bases stayed unmatched. The V gene's germline CDR1 is SGHTA and CDR2 FQGNSA. This CDR3 has 15 residues. The CDR3 region is CASSSTGQVNTEAFF. The CDR3 DNA reads TGTGCCAGCAGCTCGACCGGACAGGTGAACACTGAAGCTTTCTTT.

The CDR3 is CASSGRQYLSYEQYF. The CDR3 coding sequence is TGTGCCAGCAGCGGACGACAGTACCTCTCCTACGAGCAGTACTTC. The genes are TRBV7-2 and TRBJ2-7; D possibly corresponds to TRBD1 (5 bases). The germline V gene encodes CDR1 SGHTA and CDR2 FQGNSA. The V end was cut by 5 bases, the J end by 0 bases, with 14 bases between. This CDR3 contains 15 residues.

This chain links TRBV28 with TRBJ2-3; 7 bases fit TRBD2. The CDR3 consists of 15 residues. V trimming: 3 bases; J trimming: 0 bases; junction bases outside the gene matches: 3. Germline values: CDR1 MDHEN, CDR2 SYDVKM. DNA of the CDR3: TGTGCCAGCAGTTTGCCTAGCGGAAGCACAGATACGCAGTATTTT. It translates to CASSLPSGSTDTQYF.

V usage is TRBV5-5 and J usage is TRBJ2-6; TRBD1 agrees at 10 bases. V was pared by 4 bases and J by 1 base, with 5 bases of the junction left unmatched. The V gene's germline CDR1 is SGHKS and CDR2 YYEKEE (reference sequence). This CDR3 comprises 17 residues. CDR3 residues: CASSPGQGVSGANVLTF. For the CDR3, the DNA is TGTGCCAGCAGCCCCGGACAGGGGGTTTCTGGGGCCAACGTCCTGACTTTC.

The CDR3 DNA reads TGTGCCAGCCGACCAGAAGACAGGGGTGGTAAGGTAAGGGGGGTAAGGGGCGAGCAGTACTTC. This gives the protein CASRPEDRGGKVRGVRGEQYF. The chain has TRBV28 and TRBJ2-7; 8 nucleotides agree with TRBD1. V was clipped by 8 bases and J by 6 bases; unmatched bases: 33. Germline V gene lookup returns CDR1 MDHEN and CDR2 SYDVKM. The CDR3 length is 21 residues. Complete variable domain (other parts from reference TRBV28 and TRBJ2-7): DVKVTQSSRYLVKRTGEKVFLECVQDMDHENMFWYRQDPGLGLRLIYFSYDVKMKEKGDIPEGYSVSREKKERFSLILESASTNQTSMYLCASRPEDRGGKVRGVRGEQYFGPGTRLTVT.

CDR3: CASSLRGTGVLGEQFF. For the CDR3, the DNA is TGTGCCAGCAGCTTAAGGGGGACAGGGGTGTTGGGTGAGCAGTTCTTC. J is TRBJ2-1 and V is TRBV7-2, with 10 bases fitting TRBD1. V shed 2 bases and J 9 bases; nucleotides not matched to a gene: 10. The CDR3 runs to 16 residues. The germline CDR1 and CDR2 sequences are SGHTA and FQGNSA.

V is TRBV4-2 and J is TRBJ2-7; weak D call: TRBD1 (6 bases). The germline V gene has CDR1 LGHNA and CDR2 YNFKEQ. The V end was cut by 0 bases, the J end by 2 bases, with 11 bases between. CDR3 length: 15 residues. The CDR3 sequence is CASSQEVQGPYEQYF. The CDR3 region has the DNA TGTGCCAGCAGCCAAGAGGTACAGGGCCCCTACGAGCAGTACTTC.

The CDR3 loop is CASLSITRVEQYF. In nucleotides, the CDR3 is TGTGCCAGCCTGAGCATCACCCGGGTCGAGCAGTACTTC. The chain joins TRBV6-6 to TRBJ2-7; D remains ambiguous. V was shortened by 8 bases and J by 6 bases, with 17 bases between the two germline ends. Germline V gene lookup returns CDR1 MNHNY and CDR2 SVGAGI (reference sequence). This CDR3 contains 13 residues.